The following is a T cell receptor beta chain sequence with its context. Preparation of the TCRbeta library involved a method that used unique molecular identifiers. TCRdb reprocessed the PCR reads with MiXCR, giving one entry per CDR3 protein. Among 600,000 to 700,000 distinct CDR3 sequences, approximately 16% were seen once, and the ten largest hold approximately 1.1%. This sample is drawn from a study of T-cell reconstitution after alpha-beta-depleted transplantation in children. Germline V lookup: CDR1 MNHEY, CDR2 SVGEGT. V gave up 7 bases and J gave up 1 base, with 10 bases separating them. The CDR3 runs to 13 residues.

Sequences were derived from PBMCs from the stem cell graft donor, sampled from the stem cell graft. This sequence was found in a human donor who donated a stem cell graft to a child with acute myeloid leukemia. The chain has TRBV6-2 or TRBV6-3 and TRBJ1-1; D is uncertain. CDR3 loop: CASTPLRNTEAFF. CDR3 bases: TGTGCCAGCACCCCGCTCAGGAACACTGAAGCTTTCTTT.